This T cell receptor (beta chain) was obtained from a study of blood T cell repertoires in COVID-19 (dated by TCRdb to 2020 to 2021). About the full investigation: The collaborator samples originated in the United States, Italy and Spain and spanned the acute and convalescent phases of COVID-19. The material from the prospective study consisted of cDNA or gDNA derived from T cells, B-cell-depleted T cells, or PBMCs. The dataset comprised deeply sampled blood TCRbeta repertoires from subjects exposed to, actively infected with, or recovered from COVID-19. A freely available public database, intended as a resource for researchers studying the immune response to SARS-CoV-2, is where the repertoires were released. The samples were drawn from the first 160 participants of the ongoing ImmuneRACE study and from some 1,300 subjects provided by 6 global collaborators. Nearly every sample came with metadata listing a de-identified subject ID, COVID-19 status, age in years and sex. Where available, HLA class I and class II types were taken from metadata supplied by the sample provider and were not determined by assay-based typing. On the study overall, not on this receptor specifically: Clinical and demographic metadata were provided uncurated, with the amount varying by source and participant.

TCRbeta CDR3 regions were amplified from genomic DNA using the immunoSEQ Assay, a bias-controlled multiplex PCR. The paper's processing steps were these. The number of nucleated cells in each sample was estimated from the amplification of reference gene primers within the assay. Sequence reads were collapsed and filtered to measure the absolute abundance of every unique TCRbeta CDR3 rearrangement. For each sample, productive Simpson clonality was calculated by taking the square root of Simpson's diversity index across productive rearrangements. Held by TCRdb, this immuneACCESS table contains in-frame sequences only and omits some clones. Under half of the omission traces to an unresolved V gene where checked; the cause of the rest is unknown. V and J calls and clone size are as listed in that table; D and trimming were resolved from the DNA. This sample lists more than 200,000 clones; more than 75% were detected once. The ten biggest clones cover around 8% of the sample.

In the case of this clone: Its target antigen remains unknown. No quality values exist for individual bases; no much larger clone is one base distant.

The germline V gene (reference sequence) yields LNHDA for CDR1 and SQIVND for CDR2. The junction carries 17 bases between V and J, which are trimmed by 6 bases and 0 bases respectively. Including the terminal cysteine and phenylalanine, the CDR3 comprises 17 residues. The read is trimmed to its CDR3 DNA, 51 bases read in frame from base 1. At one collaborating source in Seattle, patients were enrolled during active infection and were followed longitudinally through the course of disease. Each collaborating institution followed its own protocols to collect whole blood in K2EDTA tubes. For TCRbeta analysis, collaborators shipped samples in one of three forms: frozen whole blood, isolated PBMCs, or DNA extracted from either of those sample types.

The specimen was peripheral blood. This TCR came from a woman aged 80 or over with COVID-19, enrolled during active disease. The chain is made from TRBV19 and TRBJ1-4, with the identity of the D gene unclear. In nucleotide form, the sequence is TGTGCCAGTAGCCGTATATTGGAGTCTGCAACTAATGAAAAACTGTTTTTT. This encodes CASSRILESATNEKLFF.